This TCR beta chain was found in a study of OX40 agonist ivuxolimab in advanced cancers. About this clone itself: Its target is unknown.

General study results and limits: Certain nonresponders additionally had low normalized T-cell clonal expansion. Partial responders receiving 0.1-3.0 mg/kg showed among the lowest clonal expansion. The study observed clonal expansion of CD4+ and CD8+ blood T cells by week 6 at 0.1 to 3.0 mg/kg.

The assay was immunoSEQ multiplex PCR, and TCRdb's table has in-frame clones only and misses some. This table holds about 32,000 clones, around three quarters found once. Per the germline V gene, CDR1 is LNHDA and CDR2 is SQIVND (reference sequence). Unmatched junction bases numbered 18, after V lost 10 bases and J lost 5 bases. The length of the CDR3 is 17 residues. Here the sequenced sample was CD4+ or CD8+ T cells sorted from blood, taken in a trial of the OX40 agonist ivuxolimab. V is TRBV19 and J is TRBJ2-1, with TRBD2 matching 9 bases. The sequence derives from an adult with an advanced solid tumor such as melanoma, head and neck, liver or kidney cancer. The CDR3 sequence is CATRPRGGNPTHNEQFF. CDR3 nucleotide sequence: TGTGCCACCCGGCCGCGGGGGGGCAATCCTACGCACAATGAGCAGTTCTTC.